This paragraph covers one T cell receptor beta chain sequence. Germline loops: CDR1 SGDLS, CDR2 YYNGEE. The CDR3 has 15 residues. Trimming shortened V by 4 bases and J by 3 bases, and 14 bases separated the two germline ends. This sample stems from a study of early stage breast cancer tumors. Clones were sequenced by immunoSEQ multiplex PCR, and TCRdb holds only the in-frame ones, with some missing. This table holds 50,000 to 65,000 clones, 60% to 85% found once. The chain employs TRBV9 and TRBJ1-5, with D possibly being TRBD1 (5 bases). The clonotype originates from a person aged 25 to 39 with breast cancer. Specimen: blood. CDR3 loop: CASSQGPGPNQPQHF. The DNA of the CDR3 is TGTGCCAGCAGCCAGGGCCCGGGACCCAATCAGCCCCAGCATTTT.